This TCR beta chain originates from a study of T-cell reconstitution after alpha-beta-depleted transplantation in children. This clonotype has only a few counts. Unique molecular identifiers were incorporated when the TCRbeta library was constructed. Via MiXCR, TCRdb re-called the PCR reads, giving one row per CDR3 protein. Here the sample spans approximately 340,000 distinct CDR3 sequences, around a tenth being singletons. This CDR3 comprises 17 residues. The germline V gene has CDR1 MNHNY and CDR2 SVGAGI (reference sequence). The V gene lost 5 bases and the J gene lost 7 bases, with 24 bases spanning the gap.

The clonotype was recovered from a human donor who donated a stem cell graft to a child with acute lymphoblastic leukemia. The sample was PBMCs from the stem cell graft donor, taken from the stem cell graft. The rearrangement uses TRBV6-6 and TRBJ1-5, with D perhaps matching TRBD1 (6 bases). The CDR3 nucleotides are TGTGCCAGCAGTCGACTAACCAATCAGGGGTTCGGGCAGCCCCAGCATTTT. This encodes CASSRLTNQGFGQPQHF.